Presented here are 17 T cell receptor beta chains from one specimen sequenced in a study of T cell repertoires in cytomegalovirus infection. No antigen has been identified for these receptors. One entry per CDR3 protein results from TCRdb running MiXCR on the reads. The sample comprises some 560,000 distinct CDR3 sequences, just under 40% of which are singletons, and 48% rests with the top ten. Sequencing used cultured PBMCs, obtained from culture after CMV antigen stimulation. The source is a human donor in good health (CMV status not recorded). Some clones in this sample may be carry-over from other donors' samples.

DNA for the CDR3: TGTGCCAGCAGCTTAGCAAACGGGGGCGGCTACACCTTC. Residues: CASSLANGGGYTF. The chain recombines TRBV7-6 with TRBJ1-2; D is possibly TRBD1 (6 bases). The CDR3 is made up of 13 amino acids. From germline, CDR1 is SGHVS and CDR2 FNYEAQ. V lost 0 bases and J 8 bases, leaving 10 bases between the germline ends.

This clonotype was detected only a few times. The chain links TRBV7-2 to TRBJ2-5; 7 bases are shared with TRBD2. The CDR3 spans 14 residues. V lost 3 bases and J lost 3; bases outside the gene matches: 4. Germline lookup yields CDR1 SGHTA and CDR2 FQGNSA. Here the CDR3 DNA reads TGTGCCAGCAGCTTCGGCGGGAGAAAAGAGACCCAGTACTTC. Translation: CASSFGGRKETQYF.

The chain links TRBV9 to TRBJ1-5, with TRBD1 as a possible D gene (6 bases). The CDR3 is 14 amino acids. Germline V lookup: CDR1 SGDLS, CDR2 YYNGEE. V lost 0 bases to trimming and J lost 6 bases, with 10 bases between them. This chain's CDR3 is CASSVGWGAQPQHF. Written as DNA, the CDR3 is TGTGCCAGCAGCGTAGGGTGGGGGGCTCAGCCCCAGCATTTT. The variable domain in full, with the rest retrieved from reference TRBV9 and TRBJ1-5, is DSGVTQTPKHLITATGQRVTLRCSPRSGDLSVYWYQQSLDQGLQFLIQYYNGEERAKGNILERFSAQQFPDLHSELNLSSLELGDSALYFCASSVGWGAQPQHFGDGTRLSIL.

This clonotype was seen only a few times. The rearrangement joins TRBV4-1 to TRBJ2-2; 11 bases fit TRBD2. The germline V gene has CDR1 MGHRA and CDR2 YSYEKL. V shed 1 base, J shed 5 bases, and the junction held 6 bases outside the gene matches. The CDR3 runs 17 residues. CDR3 sequence (DNA): TGCGCCAGCAGCCAAGGCCCCGGGACTAGCGGAACCGGGGAGCTGTTTTTT. This gives the protein CASSQGPGTSGTGELFF.

The chain employs TRBV24-1 and TRBJ1-2, with 8 bases that match TRBD1. Germline assignment: CDR1 KGHDR and CDR2 SFDVKD. The trim removed 4 bases at V and 3 bases at J, leaving 3 bases unmatched. This CDR3 is built from 14 residues. CDR3 loop: CATSDTQGDYGYTF. As DNA, the CDR3 is TGTGCCACCAGTGACACACAGGGGGACTATGGCTACACCTTC.

This chain links TRBV15 with TRBJ1-6; no reliable D call. This CDR3 has 15 amino acids. V was pared by 1 base and J by 10 bases, with 14 bases between. From germline, CDR1 is LNHNV and CDR2 YYDKDF (reference sequence). CDR3 residues: CATSRGRAVGSPLHF. The CDR3 nucleotides read TGTGCCACCAGCAGAGGGAGGGCAGTTGGATCACCCCTCCACTTT.

Only a few counts were recorded for this clonotype. V and J are TRBV11-2 and TRBJ2-3; D is possibly TRBD2 (5 bases). CDR3 size: 15 residues. Germline V CDR1 and CDR2: SGHAT, FQNNGV. Trimming pared 3 bases from V and 0 bases from J, leaving 10 bases between. CDR3 coding DNA: TGTGCCAGCAGCTTGCTAGCAGTTAGCACAGATACGCAGTATTTT. It specifies CASSLLAVSTDTQYF.

The sample holds a few counts of this clonotype. The DNA of the CDR3 is TGTGCCAGCAGTTCCGAAGTTCAGCCCCAGCATTTT. Its translation is CASSSEVQPQHF. The J gene is TRBJ1-5, the V gene TRBV7-2; no firm D call. The germline V gene encodes CDR1 SGHTA and CDR2 FQGNSA. The CDR3 has 12 amino acids. V shed 6 bases and J shed 6 bases, with 9 bases lying between them.

This clonotype was detected a few times. The chain uses TRBV7-7 and TRBJ2-1, with 13 bases identical to TRBD2. This CDR3 contains 16 residues. Germline CDR1 reads SSHAT; CDR2 reads FNYEAQ (reference sequence). V shed 5 bases and J 10 bases; nucleotides not matched to a gene: 11. The CDR3 spells CASSPRLAGGIGEQFF. The CDR3 DNA reads as TGTGCCAGCAGCCCAAGACTAGCGGGAGGTATAGGGGAGCAGTTCTTC.

The sample holds many counts of this clonotype. The chain links TRBV7-2 to TRBJ1-6, with TRBD1 matching 7 bases. This CDR3 comprises 17 residues. In germline, CDR1 is SGHTA, CDR2 FQGNSA. With 4 bases clipped from V and 9 bases from J, the junction kept 15 bases outside the gene matches. The CDR3 region is CASSSTKPGQFPSPLHF. The CDR3 DNA reads as TGTGCCAGCAGCTCGACTAAGCCGGGACAGTTCCCTTCACCCCTCCACTTT.

The chain recombines TRBV7-2 with TRBJ2-1; TRBD2 aligns across 7 bases. Germline V lookup: CDR1 SGHTA, CDR2 FQGNSA. This CDR3 is built from 13 residues. V was pared by 1 base and J by 8 bases, with 2 bases of the junction left unmatched. The CDR3 loop reads CASSLGTRYEQFF. In DNA form, the CDR3 reads TGTGCCAGCAGCTTAGGGACTAGGTATGAGCAGTTCTTC.

V usage is TRBV20-1 and J usage is TRBJ1-5, with a weak D call TRBD1 (6 bases). CDR1 and CDR2 from the germline V gene are DFQATT and SNEGSKA (reference sequence). This CDR3 is 15 amino acids long. V shed 6 bases and J shed 2 bases, with 17 bases lying between them. CDR3 in amino acids: CSAQGWGGGNQPQHF. CDR3 sequence (DNA): TGCAGTGCCCAGGGGTGGGGGGGCGGCAATCAGCCCCAGCATTTT.

The CDR3 protein is CASTGQGTSTNEKLFF. In DNA, the CDR3 is TGTGCCAGTACCGGCCAGGGTACATCAACTAATGAAAAACTGTTTTTT. The chain couples TRBV19 to TRBJ1-4, with a tentative D call TRBD1 (5 bases). V lost 7 bases, J lost 0 bases, and 15 bases lay in between. This CDR3 has 16 residues. Germline V gives CDR1 LNHDA, CDR2 SQIVND (reference sequence).

This clonotype was seen a few times. The J gene is TRBJ2-5, the V gene TRBV28, with TRBD2 identical over 10 bases. Germline V lookup: CDR1 MDHEN, CDR2 SYDVKM. The CDR3 loop spans 16 amino acids. V was pared by 6 bases and J by 2 bases, with 9 bases of the junction left unmatched. The CDR3 reads CASRSLAGALQETQYF. In nucleotides, the CDR3 is TGTGCCAGCAGATCTCTAGCGGGGGCCTTACAAGAGACCCAGTACTTC.

The chain uses TRBV7-9 and TRBJ1-2; TRBD1 matches at 9 bases. CDR1 is SEHNR, CDR2 FQNEAQ, per germline (reference sequence). V dropped 5 bases and J dropped 3; count of bases not matched to a gene: 7. CDR3 length equals 15 residues. For the CDR3, the DNA is TGTGCCAGCAGCACCAGGGACAGGGCGGACTATGGCTACACCTTC. It codes for CASSTRDRADYGYTF.

The chain combines TRBV19 with TRBJ2-7; weak D call: TRBD1 (6 bases). The germline V and J ends were trimmed by 5 bases and 0 bases, with 11 bases remaining between them. CDR3 length equals 14 residues. The germline CDR1 and CDR2 sequences are LNHDA and SQIVND (reference sequence). The CDR3 DNA reads TGTGCCAGTAGTGCTCGGGACACCTCCTACGAGCAGTACTTC. Amino acid sequence: CASSARDTSYEQYF.

The V call is TRBV12-3 or TRBV12-4, the J call TRBJ2-1, with 7 bases lining up with TRBD2. The CDR3 totals 15 residues. J lost 2 bases, V lost 6 bases, and 7 bases had no gene match. In DNA, the CDR3 is TGTGCCAGCAGCTCGCCTAGCGGAGCCTACAATGAGCAGTTCTTC. Its translation: CASSSPSGAYNEQFF.